The clone carrying this TCR beta chain was seen more than once but under ten times. The authors' processing: Estimation of nucleated cell counts was performed using reference gene primer amplification. The method was immunoSEQ multiplex PCR; TCRdb's version includes in-frame clones alone and lacks a portion of them. The V and J calls and clone size were taken over from that table, and D and trimming were inferred from the DNA. Among under 80,000 clones listed, about 89% were seen once. V lost 6 bases and J lost 2, with 11 bases in between. This CDR3 region has 13 residues. Germline V gives CDR1 SGHKS, CDR2 YYEKEE (reference sequence). The sample originates from a study of blood T cell repertoires in COVID-19. Study at large: Sites across the United States, Italy and Spain contributed samples from acute and convalescent COVID-19. PBMCs, B-cell-depleted T cells, or T cells provided the cDNA or gDNA that made up the material.

Sequencing was done on a sample of peripheral blood. This chain uses TRBV5-5 with TRBJ1-1; D remains ambiguous. The TCR was taken from a man aged 70 or older with active or convalescent COVID-19. DNA for the CDR3: TGTGCCAGCATGCTACGTCTTAACACTGAAGCTTTCTTT. It is translated as CASMLRLNTEAFF.